Given below is one TCR beta chain in context. TCRdb's table, derived via immunoSEQ multiplex PCR, lists solely in-frame clones and lacks some. The sample has fewer than 9,500 clones; about 79% are singletons. These data originate in a study of somatic mutations in cytotoxic T cells in rheumatoid arthritis. V was clipped by 4 bases and J by 3 bases; unmatched bases: 8. The CDR3 spans 16 residues. Germline CDR1 and CDR2: MDHEN and SYDVKM. The clonotype comes from an adult with rheumatoid arthritis. The material sequenced was CD8+ T cells sorted from blood. V usage is TRBV28 and J usage is TRBJ1-1; 10 positions match TRBD1. The CDR3 here is CASSSRQGAGDTEAFF. CDR3 sequence (DNA): TGTGCCAGCAGTTCCAGACAGGGGGCAGGGGACACTGAAGCTTTCTTT.